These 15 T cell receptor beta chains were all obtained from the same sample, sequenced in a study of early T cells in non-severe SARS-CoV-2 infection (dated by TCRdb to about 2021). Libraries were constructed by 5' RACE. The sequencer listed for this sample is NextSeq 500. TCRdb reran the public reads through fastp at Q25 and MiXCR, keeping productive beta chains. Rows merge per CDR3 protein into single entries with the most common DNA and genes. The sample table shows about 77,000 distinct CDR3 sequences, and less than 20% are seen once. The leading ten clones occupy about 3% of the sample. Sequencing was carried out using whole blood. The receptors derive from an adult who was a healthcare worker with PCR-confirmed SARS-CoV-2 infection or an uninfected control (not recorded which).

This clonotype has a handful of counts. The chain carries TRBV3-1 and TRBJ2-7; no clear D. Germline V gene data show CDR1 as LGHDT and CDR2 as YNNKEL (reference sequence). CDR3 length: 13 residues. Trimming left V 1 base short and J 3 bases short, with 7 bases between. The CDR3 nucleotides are TGTGCCAGCAGCCAAGGCGGTAACTACGAGCAGTACTTC. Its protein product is CASSQGGNYEQYF.

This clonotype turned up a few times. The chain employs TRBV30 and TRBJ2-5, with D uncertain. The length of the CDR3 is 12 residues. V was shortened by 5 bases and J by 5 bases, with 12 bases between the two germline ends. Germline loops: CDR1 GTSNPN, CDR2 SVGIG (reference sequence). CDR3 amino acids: CAWESGAETQYF. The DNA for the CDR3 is TGTGCCTGGGAATCTGGTGCGGAGACCCAGTACTTC.

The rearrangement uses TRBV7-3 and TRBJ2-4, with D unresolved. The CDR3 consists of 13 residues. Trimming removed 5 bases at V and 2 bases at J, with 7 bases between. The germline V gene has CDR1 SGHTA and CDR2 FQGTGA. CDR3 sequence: CASSRVSKNIQYF. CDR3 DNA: TGTGCCAGCAGCAGGGTTTCCAAAAACATTCAGTACTTC.

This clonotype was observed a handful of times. The DNA of the CDR3 is TGTGCCAGCAGTTTTCAGAGCGGGGTGTACACCGGGGAGCTGTTTTTT. This gives the protein CASSFQSGVYTGELFF. The chain combines TRBV28 with TRBJ2-2, with 7 bases lining up with TRBD2. The CDR3 is 16 residues long. The germline CDR1 and CDR2 sequences are MDHEN and SYDVKM. The trim removed 3 bases at V and 3 bases at J, leaving 7 bases unmatched.

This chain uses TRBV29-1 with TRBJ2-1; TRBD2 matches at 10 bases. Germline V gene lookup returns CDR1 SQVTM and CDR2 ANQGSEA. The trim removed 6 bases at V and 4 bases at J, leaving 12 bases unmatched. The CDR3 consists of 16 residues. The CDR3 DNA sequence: TGCAGCGTCCGACAGAGACTAGCGGGTACATACAATGAGCAGTTCTTC. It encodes CSVRQRLAGTYNEQFF.

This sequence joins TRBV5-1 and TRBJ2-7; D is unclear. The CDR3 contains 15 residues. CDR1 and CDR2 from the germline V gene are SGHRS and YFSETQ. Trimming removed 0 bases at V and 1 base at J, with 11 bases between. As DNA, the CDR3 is TGCGCCAGCAGCTTGGAATCCAGCTATTCCTACGAGCAGTACTTC. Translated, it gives CASSLESSYSYEQYF.

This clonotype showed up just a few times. The DNA of the CDR3 is TGTGCCAGCAGCCCACTCGAGCCCAATCAGCCCCAGCATTTT. Its protein product is CASSPLEPNQPQHF. The chain couples TRBV7-9 to TRBJ1-5; D gene uncertain. This CDR3 is 14 amino acids long. The germline CDR1 and CDR2 sequences are SEHNR and FQNEAQ (reference sequence). Trimming took 5 bases from V and 3 from J, leaving 11 bases between them.

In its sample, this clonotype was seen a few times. The CDR3 region has the DNA TGTGCCACCAGCAGAGATCGAGGTTCTGAAGCTTTCTTT. Protein sequence: CATSRDRGSEAFF. The chain uses TRBV15 and TRBJ1-1; D unresolved. Germline-derived CDR1 and CDR2 are LNHNV and YYDKDF (reference sequence). This CDR3 has 13 amino acids. The germline V and J ends were trimmed by 0 bases and 6 bases, with 8 bases remaining between them.

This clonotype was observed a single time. The CDR3 bases are TGTGCCAGCAGCTCAAACAGGGTAGAGACCCAGTACTTC. Its protein product is CASSSNRVETQYF. The chain uses TRBV5-6 and TRBJ2-5, with D perhaps matching TRBD1 (6 bases). There are 13 residues in the CDR3. Germline V gene sequence: CDR1 SGHDT, CDR2 YYEEEE. The germline V and J ends were trimmed by 3 bases and 4 bases, with 10 bases remaining between them.

CDR3 loop: CASSQLAGLAGSTDTQYF. The CDR3 nucleotides read TGTGCCAGCAGCCAATTGGCGGGACTAGCGGGATCGACAGATACGCAGTATTTT. The rearrangement uses TRBV16 and TRBJ2-3; TRBD2 aligns across 13 bases. The CDR3 runs to 18 residues. The ends lost 1 base at V and 3 bases at J; junction bases unmatched: 7. The germline V gene has CDR1 KGHSY and CDR2 FQNENV.

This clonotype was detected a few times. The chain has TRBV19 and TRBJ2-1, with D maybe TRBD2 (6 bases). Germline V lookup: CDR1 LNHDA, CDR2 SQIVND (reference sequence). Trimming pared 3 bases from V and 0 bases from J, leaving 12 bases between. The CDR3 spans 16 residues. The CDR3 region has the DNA TGTGCCAGTAGTATGAGGGCCGGGAGCTCCTACAATGAGCAGTTCTTC. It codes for CASSMRAGSSYNEQFF.

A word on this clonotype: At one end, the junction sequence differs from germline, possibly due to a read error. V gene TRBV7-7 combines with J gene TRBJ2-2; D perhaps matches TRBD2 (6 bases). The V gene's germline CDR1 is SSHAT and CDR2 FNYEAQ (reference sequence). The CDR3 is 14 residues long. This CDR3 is CASRQGGNTGELFF. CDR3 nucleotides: TGTGCTAGCAGGCAGGGAGGGAACACCGGGGAGCTGTTTTTT.

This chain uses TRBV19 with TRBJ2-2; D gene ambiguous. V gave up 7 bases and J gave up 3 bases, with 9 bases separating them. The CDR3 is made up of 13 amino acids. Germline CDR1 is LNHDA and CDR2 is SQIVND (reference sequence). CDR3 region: CASIRRDTGELFF. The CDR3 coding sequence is TGTGCCAGTATTCGGAGAGACACCGGGGAGCTGTTTTTT. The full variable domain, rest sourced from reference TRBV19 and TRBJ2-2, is DGGITQSPKYLFRKEGQNVTLSCEQNLNHDAMYWYRQDPGQGLRLIYYSQIVNDFQKGDIAEGYSVSREKKESFPLTVTSAQKNPTAFYLCASIRRDTGELFFGEGSRLTVL.

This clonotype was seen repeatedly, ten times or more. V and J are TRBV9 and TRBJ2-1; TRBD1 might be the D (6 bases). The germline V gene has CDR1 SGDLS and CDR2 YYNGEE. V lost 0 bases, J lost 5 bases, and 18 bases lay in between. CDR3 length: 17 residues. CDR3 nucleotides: TGTGCCAGCAGCGTAGACCCCCCGACAGGAATAGACAATGAGCAGTTCTTC. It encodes CASSVDPPTGIDNEQFF.

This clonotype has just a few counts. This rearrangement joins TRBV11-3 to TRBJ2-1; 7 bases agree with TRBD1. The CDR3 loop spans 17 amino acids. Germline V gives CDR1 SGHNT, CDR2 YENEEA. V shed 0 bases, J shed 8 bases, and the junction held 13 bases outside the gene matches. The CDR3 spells CASSLDTRGRLSDEQFF. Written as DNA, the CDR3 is TGTGCCAGCAGCTTAGATACAAGGGGGCGGCTGAGCGATGAGCAGTTCTTC.